These 17 T cell receptor beta chains were all obtained from the same sample, sequenced in a study of T cells after yellow fever vaccination. Via MiXCR, TCRdb re-called the 5' RACE reads, giving one row per CDR3 protein. Here the sample spans about 31,000 distinct CDR3 sequences, 10% to 13% being singletons. Sequencing was performed on PBMCs, either bulk or a sorted T-cell subset (CD4+, CD8+, memory, or dextramer-sorted; not recorded which), taken less than 18 days after the first yellow fever vaccination. The receptors derive from a man between 18 and 35 years old who received the YFV17D yellow fever vaccine.

Concerning this clonotype: Sequence at one end of the junction differs from germline and may be a read error. This chain connects TRBV4-3 to TRBJ2-3; 9 bases fit TRBD1. The CDR3 consists of 16 residues. Germline V CDR1 and CDR2: LGHNA, YSLEER. The CDR3 is CSSSQGDRASTDTQYF. Here the CDR3 DNA reads TGCTCCAGCAGCCAAGGGGACAGGGCAAGCACAGATACTCAGTATTTT.

This clonotype was seen ten or more times. J is TRBJ1-1 and V is TRBV20-1; a weak D match, TRBD1 (5 bases). V shed 5 bases and J shed 3 bases, with 16 bases lying between them. CDR1 is DFQATT, CDR2 SNEGSKA, per germline (reference sequence). The CDR3 covers 14 residues. CDR3 region: CSARPPGSYTEAFF. As DNA, the CDR3 is TGCAGTGCTCGACCGCCAGGGTCATACACTGAAGCTTTCTTT.

The sample holds many counts of this clonotype. The gene calls are TRBV20-1 and TRBJ2-2, with 11 bases aligning to TRBD1. This CDR3 has 15 amino acids. The germline CDR1 and CDR2 sequences are DFQATT and SNEGSKA (reference sequence). Losses at the gene ends were 6 bases for V and 4 bases for J; bases not matched to a gene: 7. The CDR3: CSAPDRGRGTGELFF. In nucleotides, the CDR3 is TGCAGTGCCCCGGACAGGGGGCGAGGCACCGGGGAGCTGTTTTTT.

A word on this clonotype: A read error is possible here, since a much larger clone lies one base away. The chain joins TRBV7-6 to TRBJ1-1; possible D gene TRBD1, 5 bases. Trimming shortened V by 0 bases and J by 4 bases, and 18 bases separated the two germline ends. The CDR3 covers 17 residues. Looked up from germline, CDR1 is SGHVS and CDR2 is FNYEAQ. CDR3: CASSLAGLGPDFTEAFF. The CDR3, as DNA: TGTGCCAGCAGCTTAGCAGGGTTGGGACCCGACTTCACTGAAGCTTTCTTT. The full variable domain, its missing parts supplied by reference TRBV7-6 and TRBJ1-1, is GAGVSQSPRYKVTKRGQDVALRCDPISGHVSLYWYRQALGQGPEFLTYFNYEAQQDKSGLPNDRFSAERPEGSISTLTIQRTEQRDSAMYRCASSLAGLGPDFTEAFFGQGTRLTVV.

This clonotype was seen at least ten times. The rearrangement uses TRBV15 and TRBJ1-5; possibly TRBD1 for D (5 bases). The germline V and J ends were trimmed by 9 bases and 0 bases, with 12 bases remaining between them. The CDR3 has 14 amino acids. Germline CDR1 LNHNV, CDR2 YYDKDF (reference sequence). CDR3 region: CATGRWASNQPQHF. CDR3 nucleotide sequence: TGTGCCACGGGACGGTGGGCTAGCAATCAGCCCCAGCATTTT.

This chain links TRBV5-1 with TRBJ1-1; 7 nucleotides line up with TRBD1. V was clipped by 1 base and J by 0 bases; unmatched bases: 6. CDR3 size: 16 residues. CDR1 and CDR2 from the germline V gene are SGHRS and YFSETQ. The CDR3 is CASSLTSGGMNTEAFF. The DNA for the CDR3 is TGCGCCAGCAGCTTGACGTCAGGGGGAATGAACACTGAAGCTTTCTTT. The full variable domain, its missing parts supplied by reference TRBV5-1 and TRBJ1-1, is KAGVTQTPRYLIKTRGQQVTLSCSPISGHRSVSWYQQTPGQGLQFLFEYFSETQRNKGNFPGRFSGRQFSNSRSEMNVSTLELGDSALYLCASSLTSGGMNTEAFFGQGTRLTVV.

This clonotype was observed many times. The chain recombines TRBV28 with TRBJ2-1; D uncertain. Germline CDR1 MDHEN, CDR2 SYDVKM. This CDR3 is 12 amino acids long. Trimming cost V 7 bases and J 5 bases, with 9 bases left between them. CDR3 bases: TGTGCCAGCATGTGGGGAAACAATGAGCAGTTCTTC. As protein: CASMWGNNEQFF.

The sample holds many counts of this clonotype. This rearrangement joins TRBV5-6 to TRBJ2-7, with D possibly called TRBD1 or TRBD2 (5 bases each). Trimming pared 5 bases from V and 10 bases from J, leaving 19 bases between. CDR3 length equals 13 residues. Germline V gene data show CDR1 as SGHDT and CDR2 as YYEEEE. The CDR3: CASSIGTQDGQYV. CDR3 DNA: TGTGCCAGCAGTATCGGGACCCAGGACGGACAGTACGTC.

The rearrangement joins TRBV7-9 to TRBJ2-7, with unresolved D. The germline V gene encodes CDR1 SEHNR and CDR2 FQNEAQ (reference sequence). Trimming stripped 5 bases from V and 6 bases from J, with 8 bases between. CDR3 length: 11 residues. CDR3 bases: TGTGCCAGCAGCGGTTCGCCCGAGCAGTACTTC. Translation: CASSGSPEQYF.

Worth noting for this clonotype: A much larger clone lies one base from this, so it may be a read error. The chain combines TRBV7-2 with TRBJ2-7; the D gene is possibly TRBD2 (5 bases). Germline V gives CDR1 SGHTA, CDR2 FQGNSA. The CDR3 totals 14 residues. Between the trimmed V and J ends, which lost 4 bases and 5 bases, there was a span of 15 bases. CDR3 in DNA: TGTGCCAGCAGCTCCGAGCGGTGTACTAACGAGCAGTACTTC. Protein product: CASSSERCTNEQYF. Full variable domain (rest looked up from reference TRBV7-2 and TRBJ2-7): GAGVSQSPSNKVTEKGKDVELRCDPISGHTALYWYRQSLGQGLEFLIYFQGNSAPDKSGLPSDRFSAERTGGSVSTLTIQRTQQEDSAVYLCASSSERCTNEQYFGPGTRLTVT.

At least ten counts were recorded for this clonotype. The chain has TRBV3-1 and TRBJ1-2, with TRBD1 identical over 7 bases. Unmatched junction bases numbered 8, after V lost 4 bases and J lost 0 bases. CDR3 length: 16 amino acids. Germline values: CDR1 LGHDT, CDR2 YNNKEL (reference sequence). This chain's CDR3 is CASSPLTGTANYGYTF. CDR3 nucleotide sequence: TGTGCCAGCAGCCCCCTAACCGGGACAGCTAACTATGGCTACACCTTC. The whole variable domain, filled in from reference TRBV3-1 and TRBJ1-2, reads DTAVSQTPKYLVTQMGNDKSIKCEQNLGHDTMYWYKQDSKKFLKIMFSYNNKELIINETVPNRFSPKSPDKAHLNLHINSLELGDSAVYFCASSPLTGTANYGYTFGSGTRLTVV.

This clonotype was found many times. This chain connects TRBV6-6 to TRBJ1-2, with 7 bases matching TRBD1. CDR1 is MNHNY, CDR2 SVGAGI, per germline (reference sequence). This CDR3 contains 12 residues. V gave up 10 bases and J gave up 6 bases; unmatched junction bases: 8. The CDR3: CAISVGGDGYTF. CDR3 DNA sequence: TGTGCCATCTCCGTAGGGGGCGATGGCTACACCTTC.

This clonotype occurred a few times. The chain links TRBV7-2 to TRBJ2-5, with TRBD1 matching 8 bases. V lost 5 bases and J lost 5; bases outside the gene matches: 10. This CDR3 is built from 15 residues. The germline V gene has CDR1 SGHTA and CDR2 FQGNSA. CDR3 sequence: CASSAPDRAGETQYF. DNA for the CDR3: TGTGCCAGCAGCGCCCCGGACAGGGCGGGGGAGACCCAGTACTTC.

This clonotype showed up many times. The V call is TRBV5-1, the J call TRBJ1-2, with D possibly being TRBD1 (5 bases). V lost 1 base and J 8 bases, leaving 12 bases between the germline ends. This CDR3 comprises 13 residues. Germline assignment: CDR1 SGHRS and CDR2 YFSETQ. CDR3 in amino acids: CASSLRGDVGYTF. CDR3 DNA sequence: TGCGCCAGCAGCTTGCGGGGGGACGTAGGCTACACCTTC.

V is TRBV7-9 and J is TRBJ1-2; D might be TRBD1 (5 bases). The V and J ends lost 3 bases and 3 bases respectively, with 8 bases between them. The CDR3 length is 13 residues. Germline assignment: CDR1 SEHNR and CDR2 FQNEAQ (reference sequence). The CDR3 nucleotides are TGTGCCAGCAGCTTGGGACCGTACTATGGCTACACCTTC. This translates into CASSLGPYYGYTF.

Note on this clonotype: An end of the junction does not agree with germline; a read error may underlie this. The chain employs TRBV3-1 and TRBJ2-2; either TRBD1 or TRBD2 may fit D (5 bases each). The germline CDR1 and CDR2 sequences are LGHDT and YNNKEL (reference sequence). This CDR3 region has 20 residues. Here the CDR3 reads CASSQYPGWETETYTGEMFF. The CDR3 DNA is TGTGCCAGCAGCCAATACCCTGGGTGGGAGACAGAGACATACACCGGGGAGATGTTTTTT. Looking up the rest from reference TRBV3-1 and TRBJ2-2 gives the full variable domain: DTAVSQTPKYLVTQMGNDKSIKCEQNLGHDTMYWYKQDSKKFLKIMFSYNNKELIINETVPNRFSPKSPDKAHLNLHINSLELGDSAVYFCASSQYPGWETETYTGEMFFGEGSRLTVL.

To note about this clonotype: A much larger clone sits a single nucleotide away, making a read error possible. The V gene is TRBV4-3, the J gene TRBJ2-2; 7 positions agree with TRBD1. Germline-derived CDR1 and CDR2 are LGHNA and YSLEER. The CDR3 totals 14 residues. The trim removed 4 bases at V and 7 bases at J, leaving 6 bases unmatched. The CDR3 region has the DNA TGCGCCAGCAGCCCGGACAGGTGGAGCGGGGAGCTGTTTTTT. This gives the protein CASSPDRWSGELFF.